This T cell receptor (beta chain) was found in a study of OX40 agonist ivuxolimab in advanced cancers. Peripheral blood came from all dose cohorts at three timepoints. Broader study findings: At 0.1 to 3.0 mg/kg and by week 6, clonal expansion occurred in CD4+ and CD8+ blood T cells. Low clonal expansion, among the lowest seen, marked partial responders at 0.1-3.0 mg/kg.

About this clone: The antigen is not known.

Some clones are missing from TCRdb's copy, which holds only in-frame ones; the method was immunoSEQ multiplex PCR. The sample contains some 54,000 clones, about 80% of which appear only once. Trimming removed 0 bases from V and 1 base from J, with 10 bases in between. CDR1 and CDR2 from the germline V gene are SGHAT and FQNNGV. The CDR3 extends over 15 amino acids. The chain links TRBV11-2 to TRBJ2-7, with a tentative D call TRBD2 (6 bases). Sequenced here: CD4+ or CD8+ T cells sorted from blood, sampled in a trial of the OX40 agonist ivuxolimab. The sequence came from an adult with an advanced solid tumor such as melanoma, head and neck, liver or kidney cancer. CDR3 protein: CASSLERRGSYEQYF. In nucleotides, the CDR3 is TGTGCCAGCAGCTTAGAAAGGCGGGGTTCCTACGAGCAGTACTTC.